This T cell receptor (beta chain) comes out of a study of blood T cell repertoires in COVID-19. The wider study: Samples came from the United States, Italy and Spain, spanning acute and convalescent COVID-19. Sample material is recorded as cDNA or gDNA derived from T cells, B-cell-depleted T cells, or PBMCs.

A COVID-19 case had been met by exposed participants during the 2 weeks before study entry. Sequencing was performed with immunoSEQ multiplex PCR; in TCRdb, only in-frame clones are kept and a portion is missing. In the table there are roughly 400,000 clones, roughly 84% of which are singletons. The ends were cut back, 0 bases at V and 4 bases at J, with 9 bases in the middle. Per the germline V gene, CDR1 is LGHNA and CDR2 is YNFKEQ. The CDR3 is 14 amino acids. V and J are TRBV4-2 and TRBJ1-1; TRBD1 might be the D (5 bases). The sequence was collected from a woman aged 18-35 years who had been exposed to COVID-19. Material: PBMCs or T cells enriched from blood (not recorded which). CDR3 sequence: CASSQESGPTEAFF. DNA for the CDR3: TGTGCCAGCAGCCAAGAGTCAGGGCCCACTGAAGCTTTCTTT.